The 18 T cell receptor beta chains given below trace back to one sample, sequenced in a study of blood T cell repertoires in COVID-19. Data came from immunoSEQ multiplex PCR; TCRdb stores just in-frame clones and leaves some out. The sample has just over 95,000 clones; 90% are singletons. The specimen sequenced was peripheral blood. These receptors all stem from a man in his sixties with acute or convalescent COVID-19.

A single count supports this clone. This rearrangement joins TRBV6-5 to TRBJ1-1; D unresolved. CDR3 length: 13 amino acids. Germline values: CDR1 MNHEY, CDR2 SVGAGI. V was clipped by 8 bases and J by 1 base, with 11 bases between them. The DNA for the CDR3 is TGTGCCAGCCAATACAGCTGGAACACTGAAGCTTTCTTT. It encodes CASQYSWNTEAFF.

V gene TRBV28 combines with J gene TRBJ1-6; D is undetermined. The germline CDR1 and CDR2 sequences are MDHEN and SYDVKM. The CDR3 runs to 12 residues. V was clipped by 5 bases and J by 10 bases, with 9 bases between them. Here the CDR3 DNA reads TGTGCCAGCAGTGATGCGGGATCACCCCTCCACTTT. Encoded protein: CASSDAGSPLHF. Full variable domain (outside the CDR3, taken from reference TRBV28 and TRBJ1-6): DVKVTQSSRYLVKRTGEKVFLECVQDMDHENMFWYRQDPGLGLRLIYFSYDVKMKEKGDIPEGYSVSREKKERFSLILESASTNQTSMYLCASSDAGSPLHFGNGTRLTVT.

The rearrangement links TRBV6-5 to TRBJ1-3, with D perhaps TRBD1 (6 bases). The germline V gene encodes CDR1 MNHEY and CDR2 SVGAGI. V lost 4 bases and J lost 6, with 19 bases in between. The CDR3 length is 16 residues. The CDR3 region has the DNA TGTGCCAGCAGTTTCTCTGGGACATTTCTGGAAAACACCATATATTTT. It yields the protein CASSFSGTFLENTIYF.

The chain combines TRBV2 with TRBJ1-1; TRBD1 might be the D (6 bases). Trimming stripped 7 bases from V and 1 base from J, with 16 bases between. The CDR3 length is 15 residues. Germline CDR1 and CDR2: SNHLY and FYNNEI. CDR3 coding DNA: TGTGCCAGCACCTCTTCCAGGGGACGGAACACTGAAGCTTTCTTT. Encoded protein: CASTSSRGRNTEAFF.

V and J are TRBV7-8 and TRBJ1-2, with 7 bases lining up with TRBD1. The germline V gene has CDR1 SGHVS and CDR2 FQNEAQ. This CDR3 is built from 14 residues. V was clipped by 3 bases and J by 7 bases; unmatched bases: 8. The CDR3 DNA reads TGTGCCAGCAGCTTTGGGACAGACCGTAGTGGCTACACCTTC. It yields the protein CASSFGTDRSGYTF.

V is TRBV19 and J is TRBJ1-2; TRBD1 matches 9 bases. In germline, CDR1 is LNHDA, CDR2 SQIVND (reference sequence). The CDR3 loop spans 15 amino acids. The V and J ends lost 5 bases and 8 bases, in that order; junction bases with no gene match: 12. As DNA, the CDR3 is TGTGCCAGTAGTGCACCGGGACAGGGAGTTTTGGGCTACACCTTC. Its protein is CASSAPGQGVLGYTF.

V usage is TRBV18 and J usage is TRBJ1-2; the D is unclear. CDR3 length: 16 residues. Trimming took off 3 bases at V and 1 base at J, with 15 bases between the two ends. The germline CDR1 and CDR2 sequences are KGHSH and LQKENI. CDR3 DNA: TGTGCCAGCTCACCCTGGTACAGTAATGATAACTATGGCTACACCTTC. Translation gives CASSPWYSNDNYGYTF. Together with reference TRBV18 and TRBJ1-2, the CDR3 gives the full variable domain: NAGVMQNPRHLVRRRGQEARLRCSPMKGHSHVYWYRQLPEEGLKFMVYLQKENIIDESGMPKERFSAEFPKEGPSILRIQQVVRGDSAAYFCASSPWYSNDNYGYTFGSGTRLTVV.

CDR3 residues: CASSLGQGLRGYTF. CDR3 sequence (DNA): TGTGCCAGCAGCTTAGGCCAGGGACTACGGGGCTACACCTTC. The V gene is TRBV7-9, the J gene TRBJ1-2; D might be TRBD1 (5 bases). The CDR3 is made up of 14 amino acids. The V end was cut by 1 base, the J end by 8 bases, with 14 bases between. Germline CDR1 and CDR2: SEHNR and FQNEAQ (reference sequence).

The chain has TRBV7-8 and TRBJ1-5, with a possible D match to TRBD1 (5 bases). CDR1 and CDR2 from the germline V gene are SGHVS and FQNEAQ. The length of the CDR3 is 16 residues. Trimming cost V 1 base and J 0 bases, with 10 bases left between them. In nucleotides, the CDR3 is TGTGCCAGCAGCTTAGGGGGCAGTCCTAGCAATCAGCCCCAGCATTTT. Translation gives CASSLGGSPSNQPQHF.

The genes are TRBV10-3 and TRBJ1-5, with D possibly TRBD1 on 6 matching bases. This CDR3 has 15 residues. The germline gives CDR1 ENHRY, CDR2 SYGVKD. With 3 bases removed from V and 7 bases from J, the gap between germline ends came to 16 bases. This CDR3 reads CAISEADSKGQPQHF. The CDR3 bases are TGTGCCATCAGTGAAGCGGACAGTAAGGGACAGCCCCAGCATTTT.

The V gene is TRBV7-2, the J gene TRBJ2-1, with D unclear. The CDR3 has 13 amino acids. V was pared by 7 bases and J by 7 bases, with 14 bases between. In germline, CDR1 is SGHTA, CDR2 FQGNSA. The CDR3 DNA is TGTGCCAGCACTCTAGTAGGAGCTAATGAGCAGTTCTTC. It translates to CASTLVGANEQFF.

V is TRBV29-1 and J is TRBJ2-3; possibly TRBD1 for D (5 bases). Germline V lookup: CDR1 SQVTM, CDR2 ANQGSEA. The V end was cut by 7 bases, the J end by 2 bases, with 16 bases between. The length of the CDR3 is 14 residues. CDR3 nucleotide sequence: TGCAGCGCCTCGGGCCTAGGGGACACAGATACGCAGTATTTT. Encoded protein: CSASGLGDTDTQYF.

The count of this clone is one. This chain uses TRBV18 with TRBJ2-2; D is possibly TRBD2 (7 bases). Looked up from germline, CDR1 is KGHSH and CDR2 is LQKENI. Trimming took off 3 bases at V and 4 bases at J, with 15 bases between the two ends. The CDR3 length is 16 residues. As DNA, the CDR3 is TGTGCCAGCTCACCGCAACAGGGAGGGGGCACCGGGGAGCTGTTTTTT. Amino acids: CASSPQQGGGTGELFF.

The genes are TRBV5-6 and TRBJ1-2; perhaps TRBD1 as D (5 bases). V was shortened by 4 bases and J by 8 bases, with 15 bases between the two germline ends. The CDR3 consists of 13 residues. Germline V CDR1 and CDR2: SGHDT, YYEEEE. The CDR3 here is CASSPWLGQGYTF. The CDR3 nucleotides read TGTGCCAGCAGCCCGTGGCTGGGGCAGGGCTACACCTTC.

The table lists this clone with a few counts. This sequence joins TRBV3-1 (or the pseudogene TRBV3-2) and TRBJ1-5; 7 bases agree with TRBD1. The V gene's germline CDR1 is LGHDT and CDR2 YNNKEL (reference sequence). The CDR3 runs to 15 residues. V trimming: 3 bases; J trimming: 6 bases; junction bases outside the gene matches: 8. CDR3 coding DNA: TGTGCCAGCAGCCAGGAATACAGGGGCACTCAGCCCCAGCATTTT. This translates into CASSQEYRGTQPQHF.

This clone has only a few counts. This sequence joins TRBV6-1 and TRBJ1-6; the D gene is possibly TRBD1 (5 bases). From germline, CDR1 is MNHNS and CDR2 SASEGT. Trimming took 3 bases from V and 6 from J, leaving 9 bases between them. The CDR3 runs to 14 residues. CDR3 sequence reads: CASSDWGFNSPLHF. For the CDR3, the DNA is TGTGCCAGCAGTGATTGGGGCTTTAATTCACCCCTCCACTTT.

The chain has TRBV5-6 and TRBJ2-3, with 9 bases fitting TRBD2. This CDR3 spans 15 amino acids. CDR1 is SGHDT, CDR2 YYEEEE, per germline. The trim removed 0 bases at V and 5 bases at J, leaving 4 bases unmatched. This CDR3 is CASSLVGLAKDTQYF. The CDR3 nucleotides read TGTGCCAGCAGCTTGGTGGGACTAGCTAAAGATACGCAGTATTTT.

The chain joins TRBV12-5 to TRBJ2-2; D call uncertain. Germline assignment: CDR1 LGHNT and CDR2 FRNRAP. The CDR3 consists of 12 residues. The V and J ends lost 5 bases and 5 bases respectively, with 6 bases between them. This CDR3 is CASGLNTGELFF. CDR3 DNA: TGTGCTAGTGGTCTTAATACCGGGGAGCTGTTTTTT.